A selection of T cell receptor beta chains follows, all from one sample in a study of cytomegalovirus exposure and HLA in healthy donors. Clones were read by immunoSEQ multiplex PCR, and TCRdb kept only the in-frame ones, dropping some. Recorded for this sample: roughly 220,000 clones. Sample: PBMCs. These receptors were obtained from a girl between 2 and 10 years old in good health and CMV-seropositive. The CDR3 runs from the conserved cysteine through the conserved F or W. The D gene is left open where the match is weak.

D gene | J gene | V gene | CDR3 protein | CDR3 DNA
NA | TRBJ2-7 | TRBV6-5 | CASSKLGVPYEQYF | TGTGCCAGCAGTAAACTTGGAGTCCCTTACGAGCAGTACTTC
TRBD2 | TRBJ2-5 | TRBV7-6 | CASSFYSGIQETQYF | TGTGCCAGCAGCTTCTACAGCGGGATTCAAGAGACCCAGTACTTC
NA | TRBJ1-2 | TRBV5-4 | CASSLPGLEAGYTF | TGTGCCAGCAGCCTACCGGGACTCGAAGCTGGCTACACCTTC
NA | TRBJ1-4 | TRBV6-1 | CASRLWGGADEKLFF | TGTGCCAGCAGGCTTTGGGGGGGCGCGGATGAAAAACTGTTTTTT
NA | TRBJ1-2 | TRBV19 | CASSTLGRSDTFFYGYTF | TGTGCCAGTAGTACTTTGGGGCGATCGGACACCTTTTTCTATGGCTACACCTTC
NA | TRBJ2-3 | TRBV13 | CASSPLEADTQYF | TGTGCCAGCAGCCCCCTTGAGGCAGATACGCAGTATTTT
NA | TRBJ2-1 | TRBV7-2 | CASSSQGLNEQFF | TGTGCCAGCAGCTCCCAGGGGCTCAATGAGCAGTTCTTC
NA | TRBJ1-2 | TRBV7-2 | CASFGGLGGYTF | TGTGCCAGCTTTGGGGGCCTAGGTGGCTACACCTTC
TRBD1 | TRBJ1-4 | TRBV27 | CASSALQGGNEKLFF | TGTGCCAGCAGTGCCCTACAGGGGGGTAATGAAAAACTGTTTTTT
NA | TRBJ1-5 | TRBV18 | CASSPPGGRPDNQPQHF | TGTGCCAGCTCACCACCGGGGGGACGTCCAGACAATCAGCCCCAGCATTTT
TRBD1 | TRBJ2-3 | TRBV5-4 | CASSPGTGAGDTQYF | TGTGCCAGCAGTCCCGGGACAGGGGCCGGAGATACGCAGTATTTT
TRBD2 | TRBJ2-5 | TRBV5-4 | CASTSGKETQYF | TGTGCCAGCACTAGCGGGAAAGAGACCCAGTACTTC
NA | TRBJ1-1 | TRBV27 | CASSQRGGEAFF | TGTGCCAGCAGTCAAAGGGGGGGAGAAGCTTTCTTT
NA | TRBJ2-1 | TRBV2 | CASSARNEQFF | TGTGCCAGCAGTGCACGGAATGAGCAGTTCTTC
TRBD2 | TRBJ2-7 | TRBV7-9 | CASSREGNEQYF | TGTGCCAGCAGCCGGGAGGGGAACGAGCAGTACTTC
TRBD1 | TRBJ2-2 | TRBV6-1 | CASSGYRGTGELFF | TGTGCCAGCAGTGGATACAGGGGGACCGGGGAGCTGTTTTTT
TRBD2 | TRBJ2-1 | TRBV7-9 | CASRLAGEQFF | TGTGCCAGCAGACTAGCGGGCGAGCAGTTCTTC
TRBD2 | TRBJ2-3 | TRBV7-2 | CASSRTSGSTDTQYF | TGTGCCAGCAGCCGGACTAGCGGTAGCACAGATACGCAGTATTTT
TRBD1 | TRBJ1-2 | TRBV5-6 | CASSPGQRYGYTF | TGTGCCAGCAGCCCGGGACAGCGGTATGGCTACACCTTC
NA | TRBJ1-1 | TRBV5-4 | CASSLSGALMNTEAFF | TGTGCCAGCAGCTTGTCCGGAGCCTTAATGAACACTGAAGCTTTCTTT
TRBD1 | TRBJ1-6 | TRBV5-1 | CASSLGTGDRNSPLHF | TGCGCCAGCAGCCTTGGGACAGGGGATCGGAATTCACCCCTCCACTTT
NA | TRBJ1-2 | TRBV6-5 | CASSSPGTLNGYTF | TGTGCCAGCAGTTCACCCGGGACATTGAATGGCTACACCTTC
TRBD2 | TRBJ2-1 | TRBV9 | CASTLAGGNEQFF | TGTGCCAGCACACTAGCGGGAGGTAATGAGCAGTTCTTC
TRBD2 | TRBJ2-5 | TRBV27 | CASRIAGGLETQYF | TGTGCCAGCAGGATAGCGGGAGGGCTTGAGACCCAGTACTTC
NA | TRBJ1-2 | TRBV10-3 | CAIRESDSYGYTF | TGCGCCATCAGAGAATCAGACAGCTATGGCTACACCTTC
NA | TRBJ2-1 | TRBV20-1 | CSLNEQFF | TGCAGTCTAAATGAGCAGTTCTTC
TRBD1 | TRBJ1-5 | TRBV28 | CASRLPGQGSQPQHF | TGTGCCAGCAGGCTTCCGGGACAGGGGAGTCAGCCCCAGCATTTT